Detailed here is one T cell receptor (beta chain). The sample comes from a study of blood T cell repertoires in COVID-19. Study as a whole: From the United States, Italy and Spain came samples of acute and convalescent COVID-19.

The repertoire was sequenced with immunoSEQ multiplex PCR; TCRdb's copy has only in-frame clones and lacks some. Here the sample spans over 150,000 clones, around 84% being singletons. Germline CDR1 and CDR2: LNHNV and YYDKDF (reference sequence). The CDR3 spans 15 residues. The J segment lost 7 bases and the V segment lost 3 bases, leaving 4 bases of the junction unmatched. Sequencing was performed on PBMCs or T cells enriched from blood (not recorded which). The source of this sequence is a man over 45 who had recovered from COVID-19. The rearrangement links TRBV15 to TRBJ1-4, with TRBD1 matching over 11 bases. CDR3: CATSSGQGAVEKLFF. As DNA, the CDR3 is TGTGCCACCAGCAGCGGACAGGGGGCGGTTGAAAAACTGTTTTTT.